These 21 T cell receptor beta chains were all obtained from the same sample, sequenced in a study of response to subunit inactivated influenza vaccine. TCRdb independently ran MiXCR on the RT-PCR reads; one entry per CDR3 protein. The sample lists 600,000 to 700,000 distinct CDR3 sequences; 11% to 15% were seen once. The input for sequencing was PBMCs from blood, taken around two weeks before vaccination. The receptors were gathered from a man between 45 and 60 years old who received an inactivated influenza vaccine.

This rearrangement joins TRBV29-1 to TRBJ2-7; the match to TRBD2 covers 12 bases. Germline V gene sequence: CDR1 SQVTM, CDR2 ANQGSEA. The CDR3 is 14 amino acids. Losses at the gene ends were 1 base for V and 4 bases for J; bases not matched to a gene: 2. CDR3 amino acids: CSVEGLAGGYEQYF. The CDR3 coding sequence is TGCAGCGTTGAAGGGCTAGCGGGAGGGTACGAGCAGTACTTC.

This clonotype has only a few counts. The chain combines TRBV29-1 with TRBJ2-1; D not resolved. The CDR3 extends over 14 amino acids. Trimming removed 5 bases at V and 8 bases at J, with 19 bases between. The V gene's germline CDR1 is SQVTM and CDR2 ANQGSEA. The CDR3 protein is CSVLRIASQDEQFF. Here the CDR3 DNA reads TGCAGCGTTTTGAGGATCGCTAGTCAGGATGAGCAGTTCTTC.

This clonotype was recorded many times. V gene TRBV16 combines with J gene TRBJ2-1; no firm D call. V was shortened by 7 bases and J by 6 bases, with 7 bases between the two germline ends. CDR3 length: 11 residues. Germline CDR1 reads KGHSY; CDR2 reads FQNENV. The CDR3 sequence is CASMIRNEQFF. DNA for the CDR3: TGTGCCAGCATGATACGCAATGAGCAGTTCTTC.

This rearrangement joins TRBV9 to TRBJ2-1, with a possible D match to TRBD2 (6 bases). Trimming cost V 2 bases and J 0 bases, with 12 bases left between them. This CDR3 has 16 amino acids. CDR1 SGDLS and CDR2 YYNGEE come from the germline V gene. The CDR3 sequence is CASSVVGGYSYNEQFF. In DNA form, the CDR3 reads TGTGCCAGCAGCGTCGTGGGAGGATACTCCTACAATGAGCAGTTCTTC.

This clonotype was detected only a few times. This chain joins TRBV2 and TRBJ2-1, with TRBD2 matching over 12 bases. Germline CDR1 SNHLY, CDR2 FYNNEI. The V segment lost 2 bases and the J segment 10 bases; nucleotides outside the gene matches: 3. This CDR3 spans 14 amino acids. The CDR3 protein is CASSERTSGKEQFF. CDR3 nucleotide sequence: TGTGCCAGCAGTGAAAGGACTAGCGGGAAAGAGCAGTTCTTC.

The rearrangement links TRBV9 to TRBJ2-1; 7 nucleotides line up with TRBD2. Germline loops: CDR1 SGDLS, CDR2 YYNGEE. CDR3 length: 15 residues. Trimming removed 4 bases from V and 8 bases from J; junction bases left unmatched: 12. The CDR3 protein is CASSSSGKVNDEQFF. The CDR3 coding sequence is TGTGCCAGCAGCAGCAGCGGGAAGGTCAACGATGAGCAGTTCTTC.

V usage is TRBV20-1 and J usage is TRBJ1-3, with 8 bases aligning to TRBD1. Germline V gene sequence: CDR1 DFQATT, CDR2 SNEGSKA (reference sequence). V lost 5 bases, J lost 4 bases, and 10 bases stayed unmatched. The CDR3 runs to 15 residues. The CDR3 region has the DNA TGCAGTGCTCCCCGGACAGGGTTGATCGGAAACACCATATATTTT. It yields the protein CSAPRTGLIGNTIYF.

This clonotype was seen more than once but under ten times. The J gene is TRBJ2-1, the V gene TRBV5-5; the D is unclear. Germline CDR1 is SGHKS and CDR2 is YYEKEE (reference sequence). This CDR3 has 15 residues. The V end lost 4 bases, the J end lost 6 bases, and 17 bases lay between the germline ends. CDR3 DNA sequence: TGTGCCAGCAGCGCCGACGGTGGGTTTGGCAATGAGCAGTTCTTC. Translated: CASSADGGFGNEQFF.

The rearrangement uses TRBV5-1 and TRBJ2-1, with TRBD1 matching 8 bases. The CDR3 has 16 amino acids. Unmatched junction bases numbered 11, after V lost 4 bases and J lost 5 bases. CDR1 SGHRS and CDR2 YFSETQ come from the germline V gene. CDR3 nucleotides: TGCGCCAGCAGCCAAAACAGGGGGTTTTTCGACAATGAGCAGTTCTTC. Protein product: CASSQNRGFFDNEQFF.

This clonotype has just a few counts. The DNA of the CDR3 is TGCAGCGCCCGGCTCGGGGACAGGGGTTTGAGAGGGGAGCTGTTTTTT. Its translation: CSARLGDRGLRGELFF. The chain is built from TRBV29-1 and TRBJ2-2; TRBD1 matches at 10 bases. Trimming at V came to 7 bases and at J to 8 bases, leaving 16 bases not matched to a gene. CDR1 SQVTM and CDR2 ANQGSEA come from the germline V gene. This CDR3 has 16 amino acids.

This clonotype was seen more than once but under ten times. The J gene is TRBJ2-1, the V gene TRBV10-3; D is perhaps TRBD1 or TRBD2 (5 bases each). V was trimmed by 6 bases and J by 0 bases, leaving 21 bases between them. This CDR3 is 18 amino acids long. Germline assignment: CDR1 ENHRY and CDR2 SYGVKD. CDR3 region: CAISKTPPRGSSYNEQFF. As DNA, the CDR3 is TGTGCCATCAGCAAGACTCCTCCGAGGGGAAGCTCCTACAATGAGCAGTTCTTC.

This chain joins TRBV4-2 and TRBJ2-7; D gene ambiguous. Trimming shortened V by 4 bases and J by 3 bases, and 16 bases separated the two germline ends. Germline V gives CDR1 LGHNA, CDR2 YNFKEQ. The CDR3 runs to 15 residues. CDR3 loop: CASSPTSRSDYEQYF. The CDR3 nucleotides read TGTGCCAGCAGCCCAACGAGTAGGTCGGACTACGAGCAGTACTTC.

In this sample, this clonotype turned up a few times. This chain connects TRBV5-6 to TRBJ1-2; TRBD1 is a possible D gene (6 bases). CDR1 and CDR2 from the germline V gene are SGHDT and YYEEEE. V lost 0 bases, J lost 4 bases, and 13 bases lay in between. The CDR3 has 15 amino acids. CDR3: CASSLATGIPYGYTF. CDR3 DNA sequence: TGTGCCAGCAGCTTGGCCACAGGGATTCCCTATGGCTACACCTTC.

The J gene is TRBJ1-5, the V gene TRBV7-9; no reliable D call. CDR1 SEHNR and CDR2 FQNEAQ come from the germline V gene (reference sequence). V was pared by 1 base and J by 0 bases, with 4 bases between. This CDR3 comprises 14 residues. The DNA for the CDR3 is TGTGCCAGCAGCTTAGACCATAGCAATCAGCCCCAGCATTTT. This translates into CASSLDHSNQPQHF.

This clonotype occurred a few times. The chain combines TRBV20-1 with TRBJ2-3; 12 nucleotides match TRBD2. Germline values: CDR1 DFQATT, CDR2 SNEGSKA (reference sequence). The trim removed 4 bases at V and 6 bases at J, leaving 5 bases unmatched. The CDR3 covers 14 residues. The CDR3 nucleotides are TGCAGTGCTACTATCGGACTAGCGGGGGATACGCAGTATTTT. It codes for CSATIGLAGDTQYF.

The chain joins TRBV10-3 to TRBJ2-4, with D perhaps matching TRBD2 (6 bases). V lost 2 bases, J lost 6 bases, and 23 bases lay in between. The length of the CDR3 is 18 residues. Germline V lookup: CDR1 ENHRY, CDR2 SYGVKD. The CDR3 protein is CAISERSGTGVGGNIQYF. As DNA, the CDR3 is TGTGCCATCAGTGAGCGGTCCGGGACTGGCGTTGGGGGAAACATTCAGTACTTC.

On this clonotype itself: Being one base from a much bigger clone, this may be a read error. J is TRBJ2-7 and V is TRBV10-2; TRBD2 agrees at 8 bases. Per the germline V gene, CDR1 is WSHSY and CDR2 is SAAADI. This CDR3 has 15 amino acids. The CDR3, as DNA: TGCGCCAGCAGTCAGGGTAGCGGGGTGTACTACGAGCGGTACTTC. Translation gives CASSQGSGVYYERYF.

Only a few counts were recorded for this clonotype. The chain joins TRBV7-6 to TRBJ2-1; D call uncertain. The germline V gene has CDR1 SGHVS and CDR2 FNYEAQ. V lost 1 base to trimming and J lost 0 bases, with 10 bases between them. CDR3 length: 16 amino acids. The DNA for the CDR3 is TGTGCCAGCAGCTTAGAGTACTCTAGCTCCTACAATGAGCAGTTCTTC. This sequence encodes CASSLEYSSSYNEQFF.

The rearrangement links TRBV12-3 or TRBV12-4 to TRBJ2-1; 8 positions match TRBD2. CDR3 length equals 15 residues. J lost 6 bases, V lost 3 bases, and 7 bases had no gene match. The chain's CDR3 is CASSFRLAKINEQFF. The CDR3 nucleotides read TGTGCCAGCAGTTTTCGACTAGCGAAAATCAATGAGCAGTTCTTC.

This clonotype was observed a handful of times. The chain combines TRBV5-4 with TRBJ1-5; a weak D match, TRBD1 (6 bases). V gave up 2 bases and J gave up 5 bases, with 14 bases separating them. Germline V CDR1 and CDR2: SGHNT, YYREEE (reference sequence). This CDR3 has 15 amino acids. CDR3 sequence reads: CASSLVPGADQPQHF. In DNA form, the CDR3 reads TGTGCCAGCAGCTTAGTTCCGGGGGCGGATCAGCCCCAGCATTTT.

This clonotype showed up just a few times. The chain couples TRBV29-1 to TRBJ2-3; D not resolved. The CDR3 extends over 12 amino acids. V was trimmed by 0 bases and J by 5 bases, leaving 6 bases between them. CDR1 SQVTM and CDR2 ANQGSEA come from the germline V gene. CDR3 sequence (DNA): TGCAGCGTTGAAGATCTGGGAGATACGCAGTATTTT. It encodes CSVEDLGDTQYF.